These 8 T cell receptor beta chains share one sample of origin, sequenced in a study of vaccination effects on CD4 cells after COVID-19. Generated by immunoSEQ multiplex PCR, the TCRdb table keeps only in-frame clones and is missing some. This repertoire shows about 72,000 clones, approximately 80% found once; its top ten account for about 2.1%. Their specific antigens are unknown. A 10-day culture period preceded the isolation of CD4+ T cells. The sequencing used CD4+ T cells from PBMCs cultured without peptide, collected before COVID-19 vaccination. Receptors originate from a human donor who received a COVID-19 vaccine.

The chain couples TRBV5-6 to TRBJ2-1, with 8 nucleotides matching TRBD1. CDR1 is SGHDT and CDR2 is YYEEEE in the germline V gene. This CDR3 is built from 17 residues. J was trimmed by 8 bases and V by 3 bases; bases with no gene match: 16. The CDR3 sequence is CASSSFLGQGLRDEQFF. In nucleotides, the CDR3 is TGTGCCAGCAGCTCCTTCTTAGGACAGGGTTTGAGGGATGAGCAGTTCTTC.

The chain combines TRBV24-1 with TRBJ2-5; 7 positions match TRBD1. CDR1 KGHDR and CDR2 SFDVKD come from the germline V gene. The CDR3 contains 16 residues. The V and J ends lost 5 bases and 1 base, in that order; junction bases with no gene match: 9. The chain's CDR3 is CATSASPGTAQETQYF. The CDR3 region has the DNA TGTGCCACCAGTGCCTCACCCGGGACAGCCCAAGAGACCCAGTACTTC.

The V and J genes are TRBV28 and TRBJ1-4, with 9 bases identical to TRBD1. This CDR3 region has 13 residues. Trimming at V came to 6 bases and at J to 8 bases, leaving 4 bases not matched to a gene. CDR1 is MDHEN, CDR2 SYDVKM, per germline. The CDR3 is CASRGQGGEKLFF. CDR3 DNA: TGTGCCAGCAGGGGACAGGGTGGAGAAAAACTGTTTTTT.

The gene calls are TRBV6-5 and TRBJ2-5; D might be TRBD1 (7 bases). The germline CDR1 and CDR2 sequences are MNHEY and SVGAGI. Trimming took off 7 bases at V and 5 bases at J, with 11 bases between the two ends. The CDR3 runs to 12 residues. DNA for the CDR3: TGTGCCAGCACCCAGGGGGGCGAGACCCAGTACTTC. It codes for CASTQGGETQYF.

V is TRBV7-3 and J is TRBJ2-5; TRBD1 agrees at 10 bases. CDR3 length: 15 residues. Trimming cost V 5 bases and J 3 bases; bases outside gene matches: 6. Germline assignment: CDR1 SGHTA and CDR2 FQGTGA. Here the CDR3 reads CASSPRTGGEETQYF. The CDR3 DNA is TGTGCCAGCAGCCCACGGACAGGGGGGGAAGAGACCCAGTACTTC. Full variable domain (remainder filled in from reference TRBV7-3 and TRBJ2-5): GAGVSQTPSNKVTEKGKYVELRCDPISGHTALYWYRQSLGQGPEFLIYFQGTGAADDSGLPNDRFFAVRPEGSVSTLKIQRTERGDSAVYLCASSPRTGGEETQYFGPGTRLLVL.

This clone was detected only once. The V call is TRBV7-9, the J call TRBJ2-3; 7 nucleotides line up with TRBD2. Germline CDR1 SEHNR, CDR2 FQNEAQ (reference sequence). This CDR3 has 13 residues. V shed 4 bases, J shed 7 bases, and the junction held 5 bases outside the gene matches. DNA of the CDR3: TGTGCCAGCAGCTCCGGGGGGTCAAATACGCAGTATTTT. Translated, it gives CASSSGGSNTQYF. Variable domain in full (rest from reference TRBV7-9 and TRBJ2-3): DTGVSQNPRHKITKRGQNVTFRCDPISEHNRLYWYRQTLGQGPEFLTYFQNEAQLEKSRLLSDRFSAERPKGSFSTLEIQRTEQGDSAMYLCASSSGGSNTQYFGPGTRLTVL.

The rearrangement joins TRBV30 to TRBJ1-2; D remains ambiguous. The CDR3 runs 16 residues. Germline V CDR1 and CDR2: GTSNPN, SVGIG (reference sequence). Trimming removed 3 bases at V and 5 bases at J, with 22 bases between. The CDR3 loop is CAWSSSRSTPGYGYTF. The CDR3 bases are TGTGCCTGGAGCTCCTCGCGGAGCACCCCTGGGTATGGCTACACCTTC.

The V call is TRBV10-3, the J call TRBJ2-2, with 8 bases lining up with TRBD1. CDR3 length: 18 amino acids. The germline V gene encodes CDR1 ENHRY and CDR2 SYGVKD. The ends lost 3 bases at V and 1 base at J; junction bases unmatched: 10. CDR3 sequence reads: CAISDPGRGQGNTGELFF. CDR3 sequence (DNA): TGTGCCATCAGTGACCCGGGTAGAGGACAGGGGAACACCGGGGAGCTGTTTTTT.